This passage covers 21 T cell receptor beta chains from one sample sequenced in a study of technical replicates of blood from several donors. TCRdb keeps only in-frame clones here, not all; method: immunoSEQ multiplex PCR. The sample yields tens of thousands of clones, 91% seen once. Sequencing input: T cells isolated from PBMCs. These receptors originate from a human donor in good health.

DNA for the CDR3: TGTGCCAGCAGCCCCAGGGGCCCCTACGAGCAGTACTTC. As protein: CASSPRGPYEQYF. The chain joins TRBV6-5 to TRBJ2-7; a weak D match, TRBD1 (6 bases). CDR3 length: 13 amino acids. Germline CDR1 MNHEY, CDR2 SVGAGI. V was trimmed by 6 bases and J by 2 bases, leaving 11 bases between them.

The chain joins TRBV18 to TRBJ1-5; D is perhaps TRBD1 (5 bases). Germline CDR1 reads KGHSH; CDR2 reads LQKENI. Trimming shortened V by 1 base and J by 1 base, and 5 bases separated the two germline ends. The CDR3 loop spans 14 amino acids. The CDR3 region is CASSPQGSNQPQHF. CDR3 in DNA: TGTGCCAGCTCACCACAGGGGAGCAATCAGCCCCAGCATTTT.

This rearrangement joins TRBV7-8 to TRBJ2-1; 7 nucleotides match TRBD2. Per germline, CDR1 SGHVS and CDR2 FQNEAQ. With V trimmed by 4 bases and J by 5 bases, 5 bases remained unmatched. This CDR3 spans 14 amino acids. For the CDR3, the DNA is TGTGCCAGCAGCTCAGGACTAGACCACAATGAGCAGTTCTTC. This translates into CASSSGLDHNEQFF.

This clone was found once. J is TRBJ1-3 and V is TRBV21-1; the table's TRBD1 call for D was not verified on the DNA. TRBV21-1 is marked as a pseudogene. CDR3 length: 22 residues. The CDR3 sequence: CASSPRHKTGRKGHRVANTIYF. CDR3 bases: TGTGCCAGCAGCCCCCGACACAAGACAGGTCGTAAGGGCCACCGAGTCGCAAACACCATATATTTT.

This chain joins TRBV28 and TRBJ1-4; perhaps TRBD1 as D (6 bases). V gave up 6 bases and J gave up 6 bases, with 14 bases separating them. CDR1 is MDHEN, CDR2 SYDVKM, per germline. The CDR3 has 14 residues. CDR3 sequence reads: CASSPDSAYEKLFF. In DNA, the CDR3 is TGTGCCAGCAGCCCGGACAGCGCCTATGAAAAACTGTTTTTT.

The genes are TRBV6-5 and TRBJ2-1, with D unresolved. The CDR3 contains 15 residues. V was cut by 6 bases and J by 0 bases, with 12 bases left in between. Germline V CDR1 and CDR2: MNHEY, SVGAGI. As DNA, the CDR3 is TGTGCCAGCAGCCTAGAAAAAAGCTCCTACAATGAGCAGTTCTTC. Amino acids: CASSLEKSSYNEQFF.

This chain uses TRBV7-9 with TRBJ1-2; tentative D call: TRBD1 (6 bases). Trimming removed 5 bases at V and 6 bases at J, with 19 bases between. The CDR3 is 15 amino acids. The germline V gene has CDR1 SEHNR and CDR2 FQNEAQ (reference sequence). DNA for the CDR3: TGTGCCAGCAGCCCCGCGAGGGGGTCCTTCGATGGCTACACCTTC. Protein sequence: CASSPARGSFDGYTF.

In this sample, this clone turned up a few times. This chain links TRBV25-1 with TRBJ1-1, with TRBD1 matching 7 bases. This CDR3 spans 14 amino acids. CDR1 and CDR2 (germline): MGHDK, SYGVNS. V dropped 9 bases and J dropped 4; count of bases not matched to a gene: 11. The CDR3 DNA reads TGTGCCAGTATCTCGACAGGGTTGGCCACTGAAGCTTTCTTT. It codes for CASISTGLATEAFF.

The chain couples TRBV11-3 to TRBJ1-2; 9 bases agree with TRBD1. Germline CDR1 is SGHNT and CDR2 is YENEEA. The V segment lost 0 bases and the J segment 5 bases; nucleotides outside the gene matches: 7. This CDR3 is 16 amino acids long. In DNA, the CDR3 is TGTGCCAGCAGCTTAGACGGATGGGACAGGGAGTATGGCTACACCTTC. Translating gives CASSLDGWDREYGYTF.

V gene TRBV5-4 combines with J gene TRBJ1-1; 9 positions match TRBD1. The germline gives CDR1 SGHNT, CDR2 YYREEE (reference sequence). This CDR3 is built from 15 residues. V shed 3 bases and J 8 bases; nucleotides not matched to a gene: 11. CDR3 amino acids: CASSSKDRGGPEAFF. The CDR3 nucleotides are TGTGCCAGCAGCTCCAAGGACAGGGGAGGACCCGAAGCTTTCTTT.

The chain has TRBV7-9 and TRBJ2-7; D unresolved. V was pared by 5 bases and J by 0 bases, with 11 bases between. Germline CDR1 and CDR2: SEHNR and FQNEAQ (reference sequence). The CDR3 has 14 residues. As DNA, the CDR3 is TGTGCCAGCAGCCCGGGTTTGATCTCCTACGAGCAGTACTTC. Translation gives CASSPGLISYEQYF.

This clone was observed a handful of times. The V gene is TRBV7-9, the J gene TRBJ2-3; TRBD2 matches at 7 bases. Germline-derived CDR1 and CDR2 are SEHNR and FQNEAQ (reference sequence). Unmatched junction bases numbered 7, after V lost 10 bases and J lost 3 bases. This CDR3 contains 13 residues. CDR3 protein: CATPRRETDTQYF. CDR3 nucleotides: TGTGCCACTCCCCGGCGGGAGACAGATACGCAGTATTTT.

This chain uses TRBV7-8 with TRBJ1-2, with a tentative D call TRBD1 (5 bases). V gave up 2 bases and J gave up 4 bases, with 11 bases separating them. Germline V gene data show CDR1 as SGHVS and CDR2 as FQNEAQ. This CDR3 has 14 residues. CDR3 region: CASSLHRTPYGYTF. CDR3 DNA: TGTGCCAGCAGCTTACACAGGACACCCTATGGCTACACCTTC. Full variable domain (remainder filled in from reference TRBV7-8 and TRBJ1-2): GAGVSQSPRYKVAKRGQDVALRCDPISGHVSLFWYQQALGQGPEFLTYFQNEAQLDKSGLPSDRFFAERPEGSVSTLKIQRTQQEDSAVYLCASSLHRTPYGYTFGSGTRLTVV.

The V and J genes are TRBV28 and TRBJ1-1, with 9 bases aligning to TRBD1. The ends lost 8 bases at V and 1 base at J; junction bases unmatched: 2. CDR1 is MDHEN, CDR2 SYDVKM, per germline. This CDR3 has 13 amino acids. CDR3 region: CASRQGGNTEAFF. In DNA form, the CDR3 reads TGTGCCAGCCGACAGGGGGGGAACACTGAAGCTTTCTTT. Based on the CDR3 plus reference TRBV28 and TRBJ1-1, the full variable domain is DVKVTQSSRYLVKRTGEKVFLECVQDMDHENMFWYRQDPGLGLRLIYFSYDVKMKEKGDIPEGYSVSREKKERFSLILESASTNQTSMYLCASRQGGNTEAFFGQGTRLTVV.

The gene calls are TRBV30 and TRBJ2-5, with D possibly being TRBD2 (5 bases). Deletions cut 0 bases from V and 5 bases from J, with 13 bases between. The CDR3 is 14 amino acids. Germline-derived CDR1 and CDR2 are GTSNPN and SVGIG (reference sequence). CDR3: CAWSVGSGEETQYF. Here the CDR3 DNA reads TGTGCCTGGAGTGTGGGGAGCGGCGAGGAGACCCAGTACTTC. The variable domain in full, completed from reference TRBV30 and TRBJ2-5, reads SQTIHQWPATLVQPVGSPLSLECTVEGTSNPNLYWYRQAAGRGLQLLFYSVGIGQISSEVPQNLSASRPQDRQFILSSKKLLLSDSGFYLCAWSVGSGEETQYFGPGTRLLVL.

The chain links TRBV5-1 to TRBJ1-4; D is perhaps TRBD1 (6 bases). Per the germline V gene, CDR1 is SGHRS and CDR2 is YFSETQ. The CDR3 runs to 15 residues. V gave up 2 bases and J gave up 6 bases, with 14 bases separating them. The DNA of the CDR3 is TGCGCCAGCAGCTTACTACAGGGTGGGCATGAAAAACTGTTTTTT. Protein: CASSLLQGGHEKLFF.

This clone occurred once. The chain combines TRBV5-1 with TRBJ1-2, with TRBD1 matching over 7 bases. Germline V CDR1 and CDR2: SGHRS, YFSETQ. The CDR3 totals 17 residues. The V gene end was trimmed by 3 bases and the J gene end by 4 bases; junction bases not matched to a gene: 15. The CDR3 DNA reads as TGCGCCAGCAGCTCTCACATAGGACAGGAACATCCCTATGGCTACACCTTC. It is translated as CASSSHIGQEHPYGYTF.

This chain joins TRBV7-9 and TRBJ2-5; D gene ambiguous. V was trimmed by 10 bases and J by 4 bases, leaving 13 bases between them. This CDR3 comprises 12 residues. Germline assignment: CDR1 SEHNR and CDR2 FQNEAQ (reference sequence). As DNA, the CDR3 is TGTGCCATCTGTTTTTCCCCAGAGACCCAGTACTTC. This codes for CAICFSPETQYF.

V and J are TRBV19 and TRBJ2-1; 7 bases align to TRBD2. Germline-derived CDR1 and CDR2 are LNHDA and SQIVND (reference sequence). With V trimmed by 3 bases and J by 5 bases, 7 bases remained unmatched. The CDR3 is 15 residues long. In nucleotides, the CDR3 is TGTGCCAGTAGTATTCGAGCGGGGAGCGACAATGAGCAGTTCTTC. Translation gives CASSIRAGSDNEQFF.

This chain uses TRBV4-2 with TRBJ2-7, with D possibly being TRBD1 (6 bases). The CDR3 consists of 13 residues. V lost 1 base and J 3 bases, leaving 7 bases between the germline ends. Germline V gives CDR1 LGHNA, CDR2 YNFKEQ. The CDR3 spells CASSQGQDYEQYF. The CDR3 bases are TGTGCCAGCAGCCAAGGACAGGACTACGAGCAGTACTTC.

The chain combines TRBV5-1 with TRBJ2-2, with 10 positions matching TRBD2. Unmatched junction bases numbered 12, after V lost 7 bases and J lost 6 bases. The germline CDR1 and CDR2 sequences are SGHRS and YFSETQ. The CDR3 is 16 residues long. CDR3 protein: CASGAWASGSAGELFF. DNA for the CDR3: TGCGCCAGCGGCGCCTGGGCTAGCGGGAGTGCCGGGGAGCTGTTTTTT.